These T cell receptor beta chains were read from a single sample in a study of shared clonotypes between healthy human individuals. Repertoires were generated with immunoSEQ multiplex PCR, while TCRdb's copy carries only in-frame clones and drops some. The table has fewer than 2.5 million clones, roughly 93% seen once. Sequences were obtained from naive CD4+ T cells from PBMCs. These receptors all stem from a man aged 18 to 29 in good health. Some clones in this sample may be carry-over from other donors' samples. CDR3s include the opening cysteine and the closing phenylalanine or tryptophan. Each record gives: J gene, V gene, clone size, D gene, CDR3 DNA, CDR3 protein. A D gene is named only where the DNA matches it firmly. Size values are once, few and many counts, or a class for expanded clones, and some rows have none.

TRBJ2-2,TRBV14,NA,NA,TGTGCCAGCAGCCAAGTAAGGGCGACCGGGGAGCTGTTTTTT,CASSQVRATGELFF
TRBJ1-1,TRBV19,NA,NA,TGTGCCAGTACCACCGTCGCCGGCACTGAAGCTTTCTTT,CASTTVAGTEAFF
TRBJ2-5,TRBV5-1,NA,NA,TGCGCCAGCAGCAGGAGGACAAGACAAGAGACCCAGTACTTC,CASSRRTRQETQYF
TRBJ2-2,TRBV19,NA,NA,TGTGCCAGTATTGGGCGGAGGGGGAACACCGGGGAGCTGTTTTTT,CASIGRRGNTGELFF
TRBJ1-2,TRBV6-1,NA,TRBD1,TGTGCCGGGTACGGTGGGACAGGGTTTCGCTACACCTTC,CAGYGGTGFRYTF
TRBJ2-1,TRBV10-3,NA,TRBD2,TGTGCCATCAGTGAGTACTGGACTAGCGGGAGGGGTGAGCAGTTCTTC,CAISEYWTSGRGEQFF
TRBJ2-2,TRBV5-1,NA,NA,TGCGCCAGCAGCTACTCAGGGTCCACCGGGGAGCTGTTTTTT,CASSYSGSTGELFF
TRBJ2-2,TRBV9,once,TRBD2,TGTGCCAGCAGCGTAGCGGTCGGTCTAGCGGCCAACACCGGGGAGCTGTTTTTT,CASSVAVGLAANTGELFF
TRBJ2-1,TRBV7-9,NA,TRBD1,TGTGCCAGCAGCTCTAGGGGACAGTCCAATAATGAGCAGTTCTTC,CASSSRGQSNNEQFF
TRBJ2-7,TRBV10-1,NA,NA,TGCGCCAGCAGTGAGTTTGGGGTATCCTACGAGCAGTACTTC,CASSEFGVSYEQYF
TRBJ2-3,TRBV19,NA,NA,TGTGCCAGTAGCAGAGGGATGGATACGCAGTATTTT,CASSRGMDTQYF
TRBJ2-3,TRBV11-3,NA,NA,TGTGCCAGCAGCCGCTTGAGAGGGTCGACAGATACGCAGTATTTT,CASSRLRGSTDTQYF
TRBJ1-6,TRBV11-2,NA,TRBD1,TGTGCCAGCAGCGACCACAGGGGGCCGCGGTCACCCCTCCACTTT,CASSDHRGPRSPLHF
TRBJ1-1,TRBV5-1,NA,TRBD1,TGCGCCAGCAGCCGGGGACAGGCCCTGAACACTGAAGCTTTCTTT,CASSRGQALNTEAFF
TRBJ2-2,TRBV19,NA,TRBD2,TGTGCCAGTAGTATAGATGACCTAGCGGGAGCTAACACCGGGGAGCTGTTTTTT,CASSIDDLAGANTGELFF
TRBJ2-1,TRBV19,NA,TRBD2,TGTGCCAGTATTGGGGTAGCGGGGAGCTCCTACAATGAGCAGTTCTTC,CASIGVAGSSYNEQFF
TRBJ2-2,TRBV5-4,once,TRBD2,TGTGCCAGCAGCTTAAAAGCGGGGGCCACCGGGGAGCTGTTTTTT,CASSLKAGATGELFF
TRBJ2-3,TRBV7-9,NA,TRBD2,TGTGCCAGCAGCTATAGCGGGACCTCCACAGATACGCAGTATTTT,CASSYSGTSTDTQYF
TRBJ2-1,TRBV9,NA,NA,TGTGCCAGCAGCGTAGCTCAGAGCTCCTACAATGAGCAGTTCTTC,CASSVAQSSYNEQFF
TRBJ2-7,TRBV4-1,NA,NA,TGCGCCAGCAGCCAAGCTCCCGGGACATACTCCTACGAGCAGTACTTC,CASSQAPGTYSYEQYF
TRBJ2-7,TRBV9,NA,TRBD1,TGTGCCAGCAGCGTAGGTGGACAGGGTAGCGAGCAGTACTTC,CASSVGGQGSEQYF
TRBJ1-5,TRBV29-1,once,NA,TGCAGCGTAGGGGGTGTGAGCAATCAGCCCCAGCATTTT,CSVGGVSNQPQHF
TRBJ2-5,TRBV11-2,NA,NA,TGTGCCAGCAGCTTGGGTCGGCGGCTATACCAAGAGACCCAGTACTTC,CASSLGRRLYQETQYF
TRBJ2-5,TRBV5-4,NA,TRBD2,TGTGCCAGCAGCTTAGGGGAAGGACTAGCGGGCCCTGTGGCCCAGTACTTC,CASSLGEGLAGPVAQYF
TRBJ2-3,TRBV19,NA,NA,TGTGCCAGTAGTATAACAGGGCCACCCACCACAGATACGCAGTATTTT,CASSITGPPTTDTQYF